What follows are 27 T cell receptor beta chains derived from one specimen sequenced in a study of cytomegalovirus exposure and HLA in healthy donors. The PCR employed 60 Vbeta primers together with 13 Jbeta primers. The table came from immunoSEQ multiplex PCR; TCRdb's copy has only in-frame clones and leaves some out. Here the sample spans about 100,000 clones, roughly 78% being singletons. Sequenced material: PBMCs. Source of these receptors: a woman aged 55 to 70 in good health and CMV-seronegative.

The chain couples TRBV13 to TRBJ2-3; D is ambiguous. The CDR3 contains 14 residues. Germline CDR1 is PRHDT and CDR2 is FYEKMQ (reference sequence). Between the trimmed V and J ends, which lost 5 bases and 1 base, there was a span of 10 bases. CDR3 nucleotide sequence: TGTGCCAGCAGCCCCCGACTTGGCACAGATACGCAGTATTTT. Amino acids: CASSPRLGTDTQYF.

This clone was recorded once. This chain connects TRBV4-3 to TRBJ1-1; 8 nucleotides align to TRBD1. The junction had 5 bases not matched to a gene; V was cut back by 2 bases and J by 3 bases. Germline CDR1 LGHNA, CDR2 YSLEER. The CDR3 has 15 amino acids. In DNA, the CDR3 is TGCGCCAGCAGCCAATCAGGGACAGGTCACACTGAAGCTTTCTTT. This encodes CASSQSGTGHTEAFF.

This clone appeared a single time. The chain employs TRBV7-2 and TRBJ2-3; D might be TRBD2 (7 bases). Germline CDR1 reads SGHTA; CDR2 reads FQGNSA. The CDR3 consists of 15 residues. V lost 4 bases and J 6 bases, leaving 17 bases between the germline ends. The CDR3 spells CASSSVGGARDTQYF. The CDR3 DNA reads as TGTGCCAGCAGCTCAGTAGGGGGGGCAAGGGATACGCAGTATTTT.

V and J are TRBV29-1 and TRBJ1-1; 10 nucleotides align to TRBD1. Trimming took 7 bases from V and 3 from J; bases not matched to a gene: 2. Per the germline V gene, CDR1 is SQVTM and CDR2 is ANQGSEA. This CDR3 contains 12 residues. CDR3 nucleotide sequence: TGCAGCGCCGGACAGGGGGACACTGAAGCTTTCTTT. Amino acids: CSAGQGDTEAFF.

This clone came up once. V is TRBV28 and J is TRBJ2-7; 9 nucleotides match TRBD1. Germline assignment: CDR1 MDHEN and CDR2 SYDVKM. The CDR3 length is 18 residues. After removal of 3 bases from V and 5 bases from J, the junction contained 17 bases not matched to a gene. The CDR3 DNA reads TGTGCCAGCAGTTTTATTCCCGGGACAGGGAGGCCCGTCCACGAGCAGTACTTC. This gives the protein CASSFIPGTGRPVHEQYF. The full variable domain, completed using reference TRBV28 and TRBJ2-7, is DVKVTQSSRYLVKRTGEKVFLECVQDMDHENMFWYRQDPGLGLRLIYFSYDVKMKEKGDIPEGYSVSREKKERFSLILESASTNQTSMYLCASSFIPGTGRPVHEQYFGPGTRLTVT.

The V gene is TRBV2, the J gene TRBJ1-2; TRBD1 might be the D (6 bases). The CDR3 is 12 amino acids. The germline CDR1 and CDR2 sequences are SNHLY and FYNNEI. CDR3 region: CVSGVSPLGYTF. The CDR3 region has the DNA TGTGTATCAGGGGTTTCTCCTCTTGGCTACACCTTC.

The V call is TRBV6-1, the J call TRBJ2-7; D remains ambiguous. The V gene's germline CDR1 is MNHNS and CDR2 SASEGT. The CDR3 spans 12 residues. Trimming shortened V by 5 bases and J by 4 bases, and 9 bases separated the two germline ends. CDR3 sequence (DNA): TGTGCCAGCAGTTTCTCTCCGTACGAGCAGTACTTC. Protein: CASSFSPYEQYF.

The rearrangement links TRBV9 to TRBJ2-1; the match to TRBD1 covers 7 bases. V lost 4 bases, J lost 0 bases, and 4 bases stayed unmatched. From germline, CDR1 is SGDLS and CDR2 YYNGEE. This CDR3 spans 15 amino acids. CDR3 protein: CASSRDSSSYNEQFF. CDR3 in DNA: TGTGCCAGCAGCCGGGACAGCAGCTCCTACAATGAGCAGTTCTTC.

V and J are TRBV5-4 and TRBJ1-2, with 7 bases fitting TRBD1. CDR1 and CDR2 from the germline V gene are SGHNT and YYREEE (reference sequence). The CDR3 sequence is 18 residues long. Unmatched junction bases numbered 14, after V lost 2 bases and J lost 1 base. This CDR3 is CASSLPGQRTVVNYGYTF. The CDR3 DNA sequence: TGTGCCAGCAGCTTACCGGGACAGCGAACAGTAGTTAACTATGGCTACACCTTC.

This clone showed up just once. The rearrangement uses TRBV28 and TRBJ2-7, with 16 bases that match TRBD2. The CDR3 sequence is 18 residues long. Germline V gene lookup returns CDR1 MDHEN and CDR2 SYDVKM. V dropped 6 bases and J dropped 2; count of bases not matched to a gene: 10. CDR3 sequence reads: CASRPPSGLAGGPYEQYF. The CDR3 DNA reads TGTGCCAGCAGACCCCCCTCGGGACTAGCGGGAGGGCCCTACGAGCAGTACTTC.

This chain links TRBV7-2 with TRBJ1-6; 7 bases are shared with TRBD1. The CDR3 spans 14 residues. The V gene end was trimmed by 5 bases and the J gene end by 9 bases; junction bases not matched to a gene: 7. Germline V gene lookup returns CDR1 SGHTA and CDR2 FQGNSA. CDR3 nucleotides: TGTGCCAGCAGCCAAAGACAGGGATCTTCACCCCTCCACTTT. Amino acids: CASSQRQGSSPLHF.

The rearrangement joins TRBV6-1 to TRBJ2-5, with D perhaps matching TRBD2 (6 bases). V dropped 6 bases and J dropped 4 bases, with 15 bases sitting between them. Germline V gene sequence: CDR1 MNHNS, CDR2 SASEGT. The CDR3 loop spans 14 amino acids. CDR3: CASSDPGGPETQYF. In nucleotides, the CDR3 is TGTGCCAGCAGCGATCCCGGGGGTCCAGAGACCCAGTACTTC.

CDR3 in amino acids: CAWSRAGNGYGYTF. CDR3 bases: TGTGCCTGGAGTAGGGCAGGGAACGGCTATGGCTACACCTTC. The chain joins TRBV30 to TRBJ1-2; D perhaps matches TRBD1 (5 bases). Germline assignment: CDR1 GTSNPN and CDR2 SVGIG (reference sequence). The length of the CDR3 is 14 residues. Trimming left V 2 bases short and J 4 bases short, with 14 bases between. Looking up the rest from reference TRBV30 and TRBJ1-2 gives the full variable domain: SQTIHQWPATLVQPVGSPLSLECTVEGTSNPNLYWYRQAAGRGLQLLFYSVGIGQISSEVPQNLSASRPQDRQFILSSKKLLLSDSGFYLCAWSRAGNGYGYTFGSGTRLTVV.

The CDR3 region is CASSFPKGQTQETQYF. CDR3 in DNA: TGTGCCAGCAGCTTTCCAAAGGGACAGACCCAAGAGACCCAGTACTTC. The J gene is TRBJ2-5, the V gene TRBV7-8; 7 positions match TRBD1. V lost 3 bases and J lost 1; bases outside the gene matches: 8. This CDR3 has 16 residues. The germline gives CDR1 SGHVS, CDR2 FQNEAQ.

The rearrangement uses TRBV19 and TRBJ2-1; 12 bases agree with TRBD2. Germline CDR1 and CDR2: LNHDA and SQIVND (reference sequence). The CDR3 extends over 18 amino acids. The J segment lost 3 bases and the V segment lost 0 bases, leaving 6 bases of the junction unmatched. The CDR3 nucleotides are TGTGCCAGTAGTATAGATCCCCTAGCGGGGGGGCACTACAATGAGCAGTTCTTC. It encodes CASSIDPLAGGHYNEQFF.

The V gene is TRBV6-6, the J gene TRBJ2-7; 9 bases are a match to TRBD1. Germline V CDR1 and CDR2: MNHNY, SVGAGI (reference sequence). The J segment lost 6 bases and the V segment lost 0 bases, leaving 6 bases of the junction unmatched. The CDR3 totals 15 residues. The CDR3 spells CASSYSPGQGTEQYF. In nucleotides, the CDR3 is TGTGCCAGCAGTTACTCACCGGGACAGGGTACCGAGCAGTACTTC.

This chain links TRBV7-2 with TRBJ1-3; TRBD1 is a possible D gene (6 bases). Germline CDR1 is SGHTA and CDR2 is FQGNSA. The ends were cut back, 1 base at V and 4 bases at J, with 11 bases in the middle. This CDR3 comprises 15 residues. CDR3 sequence (DNA): TGTGCCAGCAGCTTAGAGCGAAGGGGGGGAAACACCATATATTTT. It translates to CASSLERRGGNTIYF.

The rearrangement joins TRBV27 to TRBJ2-7; 10 bases agree with TRBD2. Germline lookup yields CDR1 MNHEY and CDR2 SMNVEV (reference sequence). CDR3 length: 15 amino acids. Trimming took 3 bases from V and 1 from J; bases not matched to a gene: 3. CDR3 sequence reads: CASSFSGGPSYEQYF. Written as DNA, the CDR3 is TGTGCCAGCAGTTTTAGCGGGGGGCCGTCCTACGAGCAGTACTTC.

CDR3 bases: TGTGCCAGCATCCAAGGGGCAGGGATAAACCAAGAGACCCAGTACTTC. Protein product: CASIQGAGINQETQYF. The gene calls are TRBV7-6 and TRBJ2-5, with D tentatively TRBD1 (5 bases). CDR1 and CDR2 (germline): SGHVS, FNYEAQ. The length of the CDR3 is 16 residues. V was clipped by 7 bases and J by 0 bases, with 18 bases between them.

V is TRBV6-5 and J is TRBJ1-4; 7 bases line up with TRBD1. The CDR3 totals 15 residues. Germline V gene lookup returns CDR1 MNHEY and CDR2 SVGAGI. Germline trimming cut 2 bases from V and 8 bases from J; bases unmatched to any gene: 8. The DNA for the CDR3 is TGTGCCAGCAGTTACGCCGGGACAGTGGCCGAAAAACTGTTTTTT. Amino acid sequence: CASSYAGTVAEKLFF.

V usage is TRBV9 and J usage is TRBJ2-1; possibly TRBD2 for D (6 bases). V lost 1 base to trimming and J lost 6 bases, with 8 bases between them. There are 13 residues in the CDR3. CDR1 SGDLS and CDR2 YYNGEE come from the germline V gene. The CDR3 spells CASSVPGLNEQFF. The DNA of the CDR3 is TGTGCCAGCAGCGTACCGGGACTCAATGAGCAGTTCTTC.

This sequence joins TRBV7-8 and TRBJ2-3; 9 positions agree with TRBD2. CDR3 size: 16 residues. Trimming took 4 bases from V and 2 from J; bases not matched to a gene: 7. Germline values: CDR1 SGHVS, CDR2 FQNEAQ. In DNA form, the CDR3 reads TGTGCCAGCAGCTCCACTAGCGGGTTGACCACAGATACGCAGTATTTT. The encoded protein is CASSSTSGLTTDTQYF.

The J gene is TRBJ1-1, the V gene TRBV12-5; D unresolved. Germline CDR1 and CDR2: LGHNT and FRNRAP. The length of the CDR3 is 18 residues. The ends were cut back, 3 bases at V and 4 bases at J, with 24 bases in the middle. In nucleotides, the CDR3 is TGTGCTAGTGGTTTCGCCCGTGACCCCCGGGTTAGGAGCACTGAAGCTTTCTTT. Translating it yields CASGFARDPRVRSTEAFF. The complete variable domain, with remaining parts taken from reference TRBV12-5 and TRBJ1-1, reads DARVTQTPRHKVTEMGQEVTMRCQPILGHNTVFWYRQTMMQGLELLAYFRNRAPLDDSGMPKDRFSAEMPDATLATLKIQPSEPRDSAVYFCASGFARDPRVRSTEAFFGQGTRLTVV.

This sequence joins TRBV28 and TRBJ1-2; D is unclear. The V gene lost 2 bases and the J gene lost 7 bases, with 11 bases spanning the gap. The CDR3 has 13 amino acids. CDR1 MDHEN and CDR2 SYDVKM come from the germline V gene. The CDR3 reads CASSLAGAGGYTF. The CDR3 region has the DNA TGTGCCAGCAGTTTAGCGGGCGCGGGTGGCTACACCTTC.

This clone was found a few times. CDR3 protein: CASSRLGGRGDTEAFF. The CDR3 DNA reads as TGTGCCAGCAGCCGCCTCGGGGGGCGCGGGGACACTGAAGCTTTCTTT. This chain links TRBV5-6 with TRBJ1-1; TRBD1 is a possible D gene (6 bases). Germline V lookup: CDR1 SGHDT, CDR2 YYEEEE. The V end was cut by 4 bases, the J end by 3 bases, with 19 bases between. The CDR3 extends over 16 amino acids.

This rearrangement joins TRBV4-1 to TRBJ2-7; D is possibly TRBD1 (5 bases). Trimming took 2 bases from V and 3 from J, leaving 11 bases between them. Germline loops: CDR1 MGHRA, CDR2 YSYEKL. There are 14 residues in the CDR3. CDR3 DNA sequence: TGCGCCAGCAGCCAATACAGGAGATACTACGAGCAGTACTTC. Its translation: CASSQYRRYYEQYF.

This chain uses TRBV5-4 with TRBJ2-5, with 7 bases lining up with TRBD2. Germline trimming cut 3 bases from V and 3 bases from J; bases unmatched to any gene: 8. The germline V gene has CDR1 SGHNT and CDR2 YYREEE (reference sequence). The CDR3 has 15 amino acids. The CDR3 region is CASSWGGGGKETQYF. CDR3 DNA sequence: TGTGCCAGCAGCTGGGGCGGGGGAGGGAAAGAGACCCAGTACTTC.